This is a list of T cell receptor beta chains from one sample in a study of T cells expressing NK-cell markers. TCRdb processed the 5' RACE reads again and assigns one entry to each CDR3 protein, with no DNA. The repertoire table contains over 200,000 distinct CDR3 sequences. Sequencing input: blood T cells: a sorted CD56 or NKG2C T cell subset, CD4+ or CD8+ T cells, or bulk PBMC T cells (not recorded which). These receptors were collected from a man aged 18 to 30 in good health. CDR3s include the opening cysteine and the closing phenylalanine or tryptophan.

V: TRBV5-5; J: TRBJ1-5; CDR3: CASSPGQGSNQPQHF
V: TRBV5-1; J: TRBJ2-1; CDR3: CASSLEAGPYNEQFF
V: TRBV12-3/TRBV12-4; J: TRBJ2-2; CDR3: CASSLSLGQAGELFF
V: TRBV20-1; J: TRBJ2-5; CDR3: CSARDPTGRETQYF
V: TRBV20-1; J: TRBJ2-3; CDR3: CSARRGGGHSFDTQYF
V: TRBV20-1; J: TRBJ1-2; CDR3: CSARDSGRAGYGYTF
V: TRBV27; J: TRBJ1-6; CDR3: CASSLLGSPLHF
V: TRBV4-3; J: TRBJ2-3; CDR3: CASKGTGGTDTQYF
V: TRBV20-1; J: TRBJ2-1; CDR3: CSARPSFLVNNEQFF
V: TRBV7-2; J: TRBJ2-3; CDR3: CASSRYVQSTDTQYF
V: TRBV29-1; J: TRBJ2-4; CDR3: CSVEDMGAMMNIQYF
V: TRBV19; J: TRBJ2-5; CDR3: CASSITGTVARETQYF
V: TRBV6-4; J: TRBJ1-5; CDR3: CASSDGGQGNQPQHF
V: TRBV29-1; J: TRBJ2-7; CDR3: CSVLRDRGHEQYF
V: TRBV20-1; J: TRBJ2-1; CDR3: CSARLLTGTSEWGSYNEQFF
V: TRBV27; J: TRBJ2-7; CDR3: CASSFRPGVSYEQYF
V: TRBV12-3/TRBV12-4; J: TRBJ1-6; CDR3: CASSPADSQSSYNSPLHF
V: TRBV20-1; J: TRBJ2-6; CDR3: CSASTSSGALSGANVLTF
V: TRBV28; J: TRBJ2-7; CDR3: CASSSQGLEQYF
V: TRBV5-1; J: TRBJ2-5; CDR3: CASSSGPAGAAETQYF
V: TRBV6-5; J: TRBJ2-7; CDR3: CASRVGSSYEQYF
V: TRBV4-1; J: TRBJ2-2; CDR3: CASSQPTSGRATGELFF
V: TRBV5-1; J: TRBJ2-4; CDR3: CASSTRTGEDIQYF
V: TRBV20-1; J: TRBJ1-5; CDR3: CSARGPGQGDSNQPQHF
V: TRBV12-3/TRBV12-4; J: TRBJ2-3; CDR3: CASSWGQSTDTQYF
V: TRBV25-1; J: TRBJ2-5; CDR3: CASSTLRGSKETQYF